One and the same sample provided the 21 T cell receptor beta chains below, sequenced in a study of T cells after posttransplantation cyclophosphamide. Sequencing used immunoSEQ multiplex PCR; TCRdb keeps in-frame clones, though not all of them. The sample presents roughly 34,000 clones, none singletons. The sequenced material came from PBMCs. Source of these receptors: a woman younger than 45 in good health and a related stem cell transplant donor.

This clone was observed at least ten times. In nucleotides, the CDR3 is TGTGCCAGCAGCTCTCCCACAGGCTCTACTTTCTTT. Residues: CASSSPTGSTFF. The chain recombines TRBV5-5 with TRBJ1-1; a weak D match, TRBD1 (5 bases). The germline gives CDR1 SGHKS, CDR2 YYEKEE (reference sequence). CDR3 length equals 12 residues. The ends were cut back, 3 bases at V and 12 bases at J, with 15 bases in the middle. Full variable domain (remainder filled in from reference TRBV5-5 and TRBJ1-1): DAGVTQSPTHLIKTRGQQVTLRCSPISGHKSVSWYQQVLGQGPQFIFQYYEKEERGRGNFPDRFSARQFPNYSSELNVNALLLGDSALYLCASSSPTGSTFFGQGTRLTVV.

At least ten counts were recorded for this clone. V and J are TRBV6-5 and TRBJ1-1; D uncertain. CDR3 length equals 13 residues. The germline V gene encodes CDR1 MNHEY and CDR2 SVGAGI. Trimming cost V 0 bases and J 5 bases, with 7 bases left between them. The CDR3 region has the DNA TGTGCCAGCAGTTACTCCCGGCGGACTGAAGCTTTCTTT. Its translation: CASSYSRRTEAFF.

The rearrangement uses TRBV9 and TRBJ2-1; 12 positions agree with TRBD1. This CDR3 is 14 amino acids long. V dropped 4 bases and J dropped 9; count of bases not matched to a gene: 5. Germline V gene data show CDR1 as SGDLS and CDR2 as YYNGEE. The CDR3 DNA follows: TGTGCCAGCAGCCCGGGACAGGGGGCGCGTGAGCAGTTCTTC. Its translation is CASSPGQGAREQFF. The full variable domain, with the rest looked up from reference TRBV9 and TRBJ2-1, is DSGVTQTPKHLITATGQRVTLRCSPRSGDLSVYWYQQSLDQGLQFLIQYYNGEERAKGNILERFSAQQFPDLHSELNLSSLELGDSALYFCASSPGQGAREQFFGPGTRLTVL.

This clone was counted at least ten times. The chain joins TRBV5-8 to TRBJ2-2; tentatively, D is TRBD1 (6 bases). Germline lookup yields CDR1 SGHTS and CDR2 YDEGEE. The V end was cut by 2 bases, the J end by 9 bases, with 17 bases between. The CDR3 has 15 residues. CDR3 nucleotide sequence: TGTGCCAGCAGCTTCATAGACAGGCCTTACAGGGAGCTGTTTTTT. This codes for CASSFIDRPYRELFF.

This clone was observed at least ten times. V gene TRBV6-1 combines with J gene TRBJ2-5, with 9 bases aligning to TRBD1. This CDR3 comprises 15 residues. Germline lookup yields CDR1 MNHNS and CDR2 SASEGT. J gave up 5 bases and V 5 bases, and 9 bases lay outside the gene matches. The CDR3 DNA reads TGTGCCAGCAGTTCCTACAGGGGGCTGGGGGAGACCCAGTACTTC. This gives the protein CASSSYRGLGETQYF.

The sample holds many counts of this clone. The chain is built from TRBV2 and TRBJ1-2; a weak D match, TRBD1 (6 bases). The CDR3 contains 14 residues. The V and J ends lost 5 bases and 4 bases respectively, with 14 bases between them. Per germline, CDR1 SNHLY and CDR2 FYNNEI. CDR3 coding DNA: TGTGCCAGCAGTTCGCGGACAGCTATCTATGGCTACACCTTC. Encoded protein: CASSSRTAIYGYTF.

This clone was picked up many times. V is TRBV5-1 and J is TRBJ1-1; D is unclear. Trimming stripped 1 base from V and 1 base from J, with 11 bases between. Germline CDR1 SGHRS, CDR2 YFSETQ. The CDR3 totals 15 residues. CDR3 residues: CASSLYQVPNTEAFF. The CDR3 region has the DNA TGCGCCAGCAGCTTGTATCAGGTCCCGAACACTGAAGCTTTCTTT.

This clone occurred a few times. V is TRBV30 and J is TRBJ1-2, with TRBD1 as a possible D gene (6 bases). The CDR3 runs 11 residues. In germline, CDR1 is GTSNPN, CDR2 SVGIG (reference sequence). V was shortened by 8 bases and J by 2 bases, with 9 bases between the two germline ends. The CDR3: CARQENYGYTF. As DNA, the CDR3 is TGTGCCAGACAGGAGAACTATGGCTACACCTTC.

The table lists this clone with many counts. The V and J genes are TRBV11-3 and TRBJ2-1; D is unresolved. Trimming took off 0 bases at V and 8 bases at J, with 11 bases between the two ends. Looked up from germline, CDR1 is SGHNT and CDR2 is YENEEA. There are 14 residues in the CDR3. The CDR3 spells CASSLDAFRDEQFF. Here the CDR3 DNA reads TGTGCCAGCAGCTTAGACGCCTTCCGGGATGAGCAGTTCTTC.

This chain joins TRBV7-8 and TRBJ1-2; 9 bases match TRBD1. J lost 3 bases, V lost 3 bases, and 8 bases had no gene match. This CDR3 has 16 amino acids. CDR1 and CDR2 (germline): SGHVS, FQNEAQ. CDR3 in DNA: TGTGCCAGCAGCTTCAGAGCACAGGGGGCTCACTATGGCTACACCTTC. Translating gives CASSFRAQGAHYGYTF.

At least ten counts were recorded for this clone. V usage is TRBV2 and J usage is TRBJ2-1, with 8 positions matching TRBD1. Germline V CDR1 and CDR2: SNHLY, FYNNEI. Trimming took 6 bases from V and 8 from J; bases not matched to a gene: 9. The CDR3 has 14 amino acids. The CDR3 is CASRAAGGVYEQFF. The CDR3 DNA follows: TGTGCCAGCAGAGCCGCAGGGGGCGTTTATGAGCAGTTCTTC.

This clone was counted a few times. This sequence joins TRBV11-2 and TRBJ2-5; 9 nucleotides match TRBD2. CDR3 length: 16 amino acids. The J segment lost 2 bases and the V segment lost 1 base, leaving 5 bases of the junction unmatched. Germline CDR1 SGHAT, CDR2 FQNNGV. CDR3 sequence (DNA): TGTGCCAGCAGCTTAGTTCTAGCGGGGCCGCAAGAGACCCAGTACTTC. Amino acid sequence: CASSLVLAGPQETQYF.

This clone showed up many times. This chain links TRBV10-1 with TRBJ1-1, with 8 bases aligning to TRBD1. The CDR3 covers 15 residues. With 5 bases clipped from V and 2 bases from J, the junction kept 7 bases outside the gene matches. Germline CDR1 reads WNHNN; CDR2 reads SYGVQD (reference sequence). CDR3 protein: CASSRWTGSNTEAFF. In DNA form, the CDR3 reads TGCGCCAGCAGTCGCTGGACAGGGAGTAACACTGAAGCTTTCTTT.

The table lists this clone with many counts. The V and J genes are TRBV5-4 and TRBJ2-6; D gene ambiguous. Deletions cut 0 bases from V and 0 bases from J, with 7 bases between. This CDR3 has 16 residues. Germline CDR1 SGHNT, CDR2 YYREEE (reference sequence). In nucleotides, the CDR3 is TGTGCCAGCAGCTTGGTCCGGTTCTCTGGGGCCAACGTCCTGACTTTC. Amino acids: CASSLVRFSGANVLTF.

The rearrangement uses TRBV27 and TRBJ1-1, with a weak D call TRBD1 (5 bases). Germline CDR1 reads MNHEY; CDR2 reads SMNVEV (reference sequence). This CDR3 has 14 residues. V shed 6 bases and J shed 1 base, with 12 bases lying between them. The CDR3 nucleotides are TGTGCCAGCAGCGACCTCACAGGGAACACTGAAGCTTTCTTT. Protein: CASSDLTGNTEAFF.

In its sample, this clone was seen many times. This chain joins TRBV7-6 and TRBJ2-1; 7 bases agree with TRBD1. The germline V gene has CDR1 SGHVS and CDR2 FNYEAQ. The J segment lost 3 bases and the V segment lost 0 bases, leaving 8 bases of the junction unmatched. CDR3 size: 17 residues. CDR3 sequence (DNA): TGTGCCAGCAGCTTAGCGCCAGGGGGTACTGTCTACAATGAGCAGTTCTTC. Encoded protein: CASSLAPGGTVYNEQFF. The full variable domain, rest sourced from reference TRBV7-6 and TRBJ2-1, is GAGVSQSPRYKVTKRGQDVALRCDPISGHVSLYWYRQALGQGPEFLTYFNYEAQQDKSGLPNDRFSAERPEGSISTLTIQRTEQRDSAMYRCASSLAPGGTVYNEQFFGPGTRLTVL.

The table lists this clone with many counts. This chain connects TRBV5-1 to TRBJ1-1; maybe TRBD1 (6 bases). CDR1 and CDR2 from the germline V gene are SGHRS and YFSETQ. This CDR3 comprises 13 residues. Trimming took off 0 bases at V and 7 bases at J, with 10 bases between the two ends. CDR3: CASSLDTGIEAFF. The CDR3 bases are TGCGCCAGCAGCTTGGATACAGGGATTGAAGCTTTCTTT.

This chain uses TRBV5-5 with TRBJ2-2; D perhaps matches TRBD2 (7 bases). The germline V gene encodes CDR1 SGHKS and CDR2 YYEKEE (reference sequence). V lost 1 base and J lost 3, with 13 bases in between. This CDR3 has 16 amino acids. The CDR3 here is CASSLLQGRDTGELFF. In DNA, the CDR3 is TGTGCCAGCAGCTTGTTGCAGGGGAGGGACACCGGGGAGCTGTTTTTT.

This clone has a count of ten or more. The chain links TRBV9 to TRBJ1-1, with a weak D call TRBD1 (5 bases). V was cut by 6 bases and J by 0 bases, with 12 bases left in between. Germline-derived CDR1 and CDR2 are SGDLS and YYNGEE. The CDR3 consists of 14 residues. The CDR3: CASTDGGVNTEAFF. In DNA form, the CDR3 reads TGTGCCAGCACAGATGGAGGGGTGAACACTGAAGCTTTCTTT.

This clone was detected only a few times. The V gene is TRBV4-3, the J gene TRBJ2-6; D ambiguous. V lost 0 bases and J lost 3, with 9 bases in between. The germline V gene encodes CDR1 LGHNA and CDR2 YSLEER. The CDR3 is made up of 16 amino acids. For the CDR3, the DNA is TGCGCCAGCAGCCAAGAGTCCCCTTTTGGGGCCAACGTCCTGACTTTC. This encodes CASSQESPFGANVLTF.

The DNA of the CDR3 is TGTGCCTGGAGTGTACCGCGGGGTTATAATTCACCCCTCCACTTT. It is translated as CAWSVPRGYNSPLHF. The chain carries TRBV30 and TRBJ1-6; D uncertain. The V gene's germline CDR1 is GTSNPN and CDR2 SVGIG (reference sequence). Trimming left V 0 bases short and J 4 bases short, with 10 bases between. The CDR3 has 15 amino acids.